This entry describes one T cell receptor beta chain. Original data processing: Researchers report that nucleated cell counts were estimated from reference gene primer amplification. Clones were sequenced by immunoSEQ multiplex PCR, and TCRdb holds only the in-frame ones, with some missing. V and J calls plus clone size are reproduced from that table; the DNA served to infer D and trimming. Among around 250,000 clones listed, around 86% were seen once. This sample is drawn from a study of blood T cell repertoires in COVID-19. Study background: COVID-19 samples from acute and convalescent phases originated in the United States, Italy and Spain.

The CDR3 contains 15 residues. Trimming at V came to 5 bases and at J to 7 bases, leaving 7 bases not matched to a gene. Germline CDR1 is SGHTA and CDR2 is FQGTGA. The rearrangement uses TRBV7-3 and TRBJ2-2; 10 positions agree with TRBD2. This clonotype was sampled from a woman between 40 and 50 years old who had recovered from COVID-19. Sequenced material: peripheral blood. Here the CDR3 DNA reads TGTGCCAGCAGCACCGGGACTAGCGACTTCGGGGAGCTGTTTTTT. This translates into CASSTGTSDFGELFF.